This T cell receptor beta chain appears in the sequencing data of a study of spatial heterogeneity in lung cancer. The V and J ends lost 10 bases and 4 bases, in that order; junction bases with no gene match: 9. Germline values: CDR1 MNHEY, CDR2 SVGEGT. The CDR3 runs 13 residues. The time point here: sample taken at primary tumor resection. TCRdb re-called the 5' RACE reads through MiXCR, storing one row per CDR3 protein. The sample has 2,500 to 3,500 distinct CDR3 sequences; less than 3.5% are singletons. This clonotype has only a few counts. This beta chain is a stray read from a library made for alpha chains; its abundance is not meaningful.

The chain couples TRBV6-2 or TRBV6-3 to TRBJ1-1; TRBD1 matches 7 bases. Specimen: lung tissue, collected at surgery. The source is a human donor with early-stage non-small cell lung cancer. This CDR3 is CATDDRVSTEAFF. The CDR3 DNA reads TGTGCCACCGACGACAGGGTGTCCACTGAAGCTTTCTTT.